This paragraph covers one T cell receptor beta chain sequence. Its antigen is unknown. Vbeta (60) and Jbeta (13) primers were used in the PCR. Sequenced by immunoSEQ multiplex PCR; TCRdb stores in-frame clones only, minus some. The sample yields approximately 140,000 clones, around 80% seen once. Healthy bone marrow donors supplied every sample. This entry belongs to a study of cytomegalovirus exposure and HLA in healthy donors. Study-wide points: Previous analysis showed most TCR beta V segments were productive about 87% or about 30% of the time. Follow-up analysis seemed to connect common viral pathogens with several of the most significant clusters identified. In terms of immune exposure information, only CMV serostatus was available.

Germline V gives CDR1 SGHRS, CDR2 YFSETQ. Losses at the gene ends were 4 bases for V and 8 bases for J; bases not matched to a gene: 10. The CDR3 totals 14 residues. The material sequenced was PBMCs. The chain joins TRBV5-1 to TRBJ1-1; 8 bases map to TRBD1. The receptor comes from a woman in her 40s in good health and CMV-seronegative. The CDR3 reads CASSRDRTIEEAFF. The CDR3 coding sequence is TGCGCCAGCAGCAGGGACAGGACTATTGAAGAAGCTTTCTTT. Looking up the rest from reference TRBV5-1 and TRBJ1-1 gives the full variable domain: KAGVTQTPRYLIKTRGQQVTLSCSPISGHRSVSWYQQTPGQGLQFLFEYFSETQRNKGNFPGRFSGRQFSNSRSEMNVSTLELGDSALYLCASSRDRTIEEAFFGQGTRLTVV.